Following are 23 T cell receptor beta chains from one sample sequenced in a study of T cell changes during pregnancy in multiple sclerosis. Produced via immunoSEQ multiplex PCR; TCRdb's table is partial and in-frame only. The sample has 65,000 to 95,000 clones, approximately 89% seen once. The material was peripheral blood, obtained before pregnancy. The receptors come from a female donor with multiple sclerosis, enrolled in a pregnancy study.

CDR3 amino acids: CASSLRGGYGYTF. The CDR3 DNA reads TGTGCCAGCAGCTTACGGGGGGGCTATGGCTACACCTTC. V gene TRBV13 combines with J gene TRBJ1-2; weak D call: TRBD1 (5 bases). Looked up from germline, CDR1 is PRHDT and CDR2 is FYEKMQ (reference sequence). CDR3 length: 13 residues. V was shortened by 2 bases and J by 4 bases, with 8 bases between the two germline ends.

The chain couples TRBV15 to TRBJ2-1, with TRBD2 matching over 11 bases. V was pared by 2 bases and J by 5 bases, with 8 bases of the junction left unmatched. The CDR3 extends over 17 amino acids. In germline, CDR1 is LNHNV, CDR2 YYDKDF (reference sequence). The CDR3 region has the DNA TGTGCCACCAGCAGATCCCTGACTAGCGGGACAGACAATGAGCAGTTCTTC. Residues: CATSRSLTSGTDNEQFF. The whole variable domain, remainder taken from reference TRBV15 and TRBJ2-1, is DAMVIQNPRYQVTQFGKPVTLSCSQTLNHNVMYWYQQKSSQAPKLLFHYYDKDFNNEADTPDNFQSRRPNTSFCFLDIRSPGLGDTAMYLCATSRSLTSGTDNEQFFGPGTRLTVL.

The chain combines TRBV5-8 with TRBJ2-1; possibly TRBD2 for D (7 bases). CDR3 length: 15 amino acids. V was shortened by 0 bases and J by 1 base, with 8 bases between the two germline ends. Germline CDR1 and CDR2: SGHTS and YDEGEE. Written as DNA, the CDR3 is TGTGCCAGCAGCTTGGAGGGGGGGTCCTACAATGAGCAGTTCTTC. It codes for CASSLEGGSYNEQFF.

V gene TRBV6-5 combines with J gene TRBJ2-3, with 7 bases aligning to TRBD2. The CDR3 runs to 13 residues. V gave up 6 bases and J gave up 7 bases; unmatched junction bases: 7. CDR1 and CDR2 from the germline V gene are MNHEY and SVGAGI. Written as DNA, the CDR3 is TGTGCCAGCAGCTCACCGGGGGGACATACGCAGTATTTT. Translation: CASSSPGGHTQYF.

V gene TRBV2 combines with J gene TRBJ2-1, with 7 bases lining up with TRBD2. Germline values: CDR1 SNHLY, CDR2 FYNNEI. The CDR3 sequence is 15 residues long. After removal of 6 bases from V and 3 bases from J, the junction contained 8 bases not matched to a gene. Here the CDR3 DNA reads TGTGCCAGCAGGGTAGGAACGGGGGGCTACAATGAGCAGTTCTTC. This gives the protein CASRVGTGGYNEQFF.

This chain uses TRBV2 with TRBJ1-1, with 8 bases that match TRBD1. The CDR3 extends over 13 amino acids. CDR1 and CDR2 (germline): SNHLY, FYNNEI. V lost 5 bases, J lost 7 bases, and 6 bases stayed unmatched. The CDR3 DNA reads as TGTGCCAGCAGTTTGGACAGGGAGGGTGAAGCTTTCTTT. Translated, it gives CASSLDREGEAFF.

The chain joins TRBV11-3 to TRBJ2-1; D may be TRBD2 (5 bases). Trimming removed 5 bases at V and 6 bases at J, with 5 bases between. The CDR3 spans 11 residues. CDR1 is SGHNT, CDR2 YENEEA, per germline. The CDR3 DNA sequence: TGTGCCAGCAGCCGGGGCAATGAGCAGTTCTTC. This translates into CASSRGNEQFF. The whole variable domain, remainder taken from reference TRBV11-3 and TRBJ2-1, is EAGVVQSPRYKIIEKKQPVAFWCNPISGHNTLYWYLQNLGQGPELLIRYENEEAVDDSQLPKDRFSAERLKGVDSTLKIQPAELGDSAVYLCASSRGNEQFFGPGTRLTVL.

V gene TRBV5-8 combines with J gene TRBJ1-5, with 7 bases matching TRBD1. Germline-derived CDR1 and CDR2 are SGHTS and YDEGEE. V lost 4 bases to trimming and J lost 2 bases; unmatched junction nucleotides: 6. The CDR3 has 15 residues. The CDR3: CASSVGQAGNQPQHF. CDR3 nucleotides: TGTGCCAGCAGCGTAGGACAGGCCGGCAATCAGCCCCAGCATTTT.

The gene calls are TRBV19 and TRBJ2-3, with 12 bases matching TRBD2. Germline loops: CDR1 LNHDA, CDR2 SQIVND (reference sequence). This CDR3 comprises 17 residues. Trimming at V came to 0 bases and at J to 6 bases, leaving 7 bases not matched to a gene. CDR3 sequence: CASSIDPSGGAWDTQYF. CDR3 nucleotides: TGTGCCAGTAGTATAGATCCTAGCGGGGGGGCATGGGATACGCAGTATTTT. Combining the CDR3 with reference TRBV19 and TRBJ2-3 gives the whole variable domain DGGITQSPKYLFRKEGQNVTLSCEQNLNHDAMYWYRQDPGQGLRLIYYSQIVNDFQKGDIAEGYSVSREKKESFPLTVTSAQKNPTAFYLCASSIDPSGGAWDTQYFGPGTRLTVL.

The chain employs TRBV6-5 and TRBJ1-1, with D possibly matching TRBD1 (5 bases). This CDR3 region has 13 residues. Germline V lookup: CDR1 MNHEY, CDR2 SVGAGI. V shed 4 bases and J shed 5 bases, with 11 bases lying between them. The CDR3 spells CASSFTGLTEAFF. The CDR3 DNA reads TGTGCCAGCAGTTTCACAGGTTTGACTGAAGCTTTCTTT.

This chain connects TRBV6-1 to TRBJ1-4, with TRBD1 matching 8 bases. V was clipped by 6 bases and J by 7 bases; unmatched bases: 10. This CDR3 contains 15 residues. Germline V gene data show CDR1 as MNHNS and CDR2 as SASEGT. This CDR3 is CASRSPTGGPEKLFF. CDR3 coding DNA: TGTGCCAGCAGATCTCCTACAGGGGGGCCTGAAAAACTGTTTTTT.

This clone was picked up one time. This chain connects TRBV15 to TRBJ1-6; no reliable D call. The CDR3 extends over 14 amino acids. Trimming took off 3 bases at V and 7 bases at J, with 10 bases between the two ends. The germline V gene encodes CDR1 LNHNV and CDR2 YYDKDF (reference sequence). The CDR3 DNA sequence: TGTGCCACCAGCAGGTTCCTACAGAATTCACCCCTCCACTTT. Its translation: CATSRFLQNSPLHF.

J is TRBJ2-1 and V is TRBV2; tentative D call: TRBD2 (6 bases). Trimming took off 3 bases at V and 14 bases at J, with 14 bases between the two ends. The germline CDR1 and CDR2 sequences are SNHLY and FYNNEI. There are 12 residues in the CDR3. The DNA of the CDR3 is TGTGCCAGCAGTGACCGGGACTTGCGGGAGTTCTTC. Its protein is CASSDRDLREFF.

The chain's CDR3 is CASSLGQGNNSPLHF. The CDR3 nucleotides read TGCGCCAGCAGCTTGGGACAGGGGAATAATTCACCCCTCCACTTT. The V call is TRBV5-1, the J call TRBJ1-6; 8 bases match TRBD1. J lost 5 bases, V lost 0 bases, and 1 base had no gene match. The CDR3 has 15 amino acids. Germline values: CDR1 SGHRS, CDR2 YFSETQ.

The CDR3 region has the DNA TGTGCCAGCAGCTTCCGGGACAGAATATACGAGCAGTACTTC. It translates to CASSFRDRIYEQYF. The chain couples TRBV7-9 to TRBJ2-7, with 7 bases aligning to TRBD1. The CDR3 runs 14 residues. V was pared by 3 bases and J by 4 bases, with 6 bases of the junction left unmatched. Germline CDR1 and CDR2: SEHNR and FQNEAQ (reference sequence).

The chain uses TRBV5-1 and TRBJ2-1, with TRBD2 matching over 9 bases. The germline V gene encodes CDR1 SGHRS and CDR2 YFSETQ. With V trimmed by 1 base and J by 6 bases, 5 bases remained unmatched. The CDR3 covers 15 residues. The CDR3 sequence: CASSLRAGGPNEQFF. CDR3 sequence (DNA): TGCGCCAGCAGCTTGAGGGCGGGGGGGCCCAATGAGCAGTTCTTC.

V is TRBV29-1 and J is TRBJ1-2; D unclear. With 3 bases removed from V and 4 bases from J, the gap between germline ends came to 9 bases. Looked up from germline, CDR1 is SQVTM and CDR2 is ANQGSEA. The length of the CDR3 is 12 residues. The CDR3 sequence: CSVERQSYGYTF. The CDR3 DNA follows: TGCAGCGTTGAGAGGCAGTCCTATGGCTACACCTTC.

This clone was recorded only once. Here the CDR3 reads CSVSSGGWTDTQYF. CDR3 coding DNA: TGCAGCGTTTCTAGTGGGGGGTGGACAGATACGCAGTATTTT. The chain is built from TRBV29-1 and TRBJ2-3, with D possibly TRBD2 on 6 matching bases. With 5 bases removed from V and 3 bases from J, the gap between germline ends came to 15 bases. This CDR3 has 14 residues. The V gene's germline CDR1 is SQVTM and CDR2 ANQGSEA.

This rearrangement joins TRBV9 to TRBJ2-2; possibly TRBD1 for D (5 bases). Germline V lookup: CDR1 SGDLS, CDR2 YYNGEE. The germline V and J ends were trimmed by 0 bases and 6 bases, with 9 bases remaining between them. This CDR3 is built from 14 residues. The CDR3 here is CASSVGGAAGELFF. Here the CDR3 DNA reads TGTGCCAGCAGCGTAGGGGGCGCGGCCGGGGAGCTGTTTTTT.

This chain joins TRBV28 and TRBJ2-5; 8 bases map to TRBD1. The CDR3 sequence is 14 residues long. CDR1 and CDR2 from the germline V gene are MDHEN and SYDVKM. Losses at the gene ends were 7 bases for V and 5 bases for J; bases not matched to a gene: 9. CDR3 DNA sequence: TGTGCCAGCATGACAGGGGAGGAAGGGGAGACCCAGTACTTC. This sequence encodes CASMTGEEGETQYF.

This chain links TRBV10-2 with TRBJ1-6; D call uncertain. CDR3 size: 14 residues. Germline CDR1 WSHSY, CDR2 SAAADI. V was trimmed by 5 bases and J by 4 bases, leaving 9 bases between them. This CDR3 is CASSLNPYNSPLHF. In DNA form, the CDR3 reads TGCGCCAGCAGTCTAAATCCTTATAATTCACCCCTCCACTTT.

This rearrangement joins TRBV28 to TRBJ2-7; D might be TRBD1 (6 bases). This CDR3 contains 14 residues. Between the trimmed V and J ends, which lost 7 bases and 0 bases, there was a span of 13 bases. The germline V gene encodes CDR1 MDHEN and CDR2 SYDVKM. The CDR3 DNA reads as TGTGCCAGCAACCCAGGGGACGGCTCCTACGAGCAGTACTTC. This encodes CASNPGDGSYEQYF.

This chain uses TRBV6-4 with TRBJ2-2; possibly TRBD1 for D (5 bases). Germline CDR1 is MRHNA and CDR2 is SNTAGT. The CDR3 is 14 residues long. V was clipped by 6 bases and J by 4 bases, with 12 bases between them. The CDR3 region is CASRPDRTTGELFF. CDR3 in DNA: TGTGCCAGCAGACCCGACAGAACCACCGGGGAGCTGTTTTTT.